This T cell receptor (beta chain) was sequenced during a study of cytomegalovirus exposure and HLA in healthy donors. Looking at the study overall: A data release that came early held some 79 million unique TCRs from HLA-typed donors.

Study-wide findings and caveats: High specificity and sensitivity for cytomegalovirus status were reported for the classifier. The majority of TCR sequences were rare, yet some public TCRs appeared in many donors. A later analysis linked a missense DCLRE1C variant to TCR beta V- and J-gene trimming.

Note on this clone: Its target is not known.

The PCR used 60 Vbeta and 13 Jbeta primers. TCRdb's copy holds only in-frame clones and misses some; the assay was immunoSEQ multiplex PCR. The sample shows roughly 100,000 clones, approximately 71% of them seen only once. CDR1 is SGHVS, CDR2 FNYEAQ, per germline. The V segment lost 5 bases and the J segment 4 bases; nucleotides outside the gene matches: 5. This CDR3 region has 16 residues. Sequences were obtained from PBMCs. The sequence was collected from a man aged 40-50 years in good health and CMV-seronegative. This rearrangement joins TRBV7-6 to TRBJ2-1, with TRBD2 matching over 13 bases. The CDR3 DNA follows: TGTGCCAGCAGCCTAGGACTAGCGGGGGAGTACAATGAGCAGTTCTTC. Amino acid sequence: CASSLGLAGEYNEQFF.